The present entry profiles one TCR beta chain with its context. Original analysis: Nucleated cell number was recorded as an estimate derived from reference gene primer amplification. Only in-frame clones appear in the TCRdb table, and some are missing; sequencing was by immunoSEQ multiplex PCR. V and J calls and clone size are copied from that table; D and trimming were computed from the DNA. Of around 120,000 clones listed, more than 75% are singletons. The record originates from a study of blood T cell repertoires in COVID-19. Study overall: From the United States, Italy and Spain came samples of acute and convalescent COVID-19. The analysed material was cDNA or gDNA that came from T cells, B-cell-depleted T cells, or PBMCs.

After removal of 1 base from V and 4 bases from J, the junction contained 3 bases not matched to a gene. This CDR3 is 14 amino acids long. Per the germline V gene, CDR1 is SGHNT and CDR2 is YYREEE (reference sequence). The chain joins TRBV5-4 to TRBJ2-3, with 7 bases lining up with TRBD2. The sequence derives from a man aged 50 or older with active COVID-19. The sequencing input was peripheral blood. This chain's CDR3 is CASSLLTSSDTQYF. Here the CDR3 DNA reads TGTGCCAGCAGCTTGCTGACTAGCTCAGATACGCAGTATTTT.